What follows are 11 T cell receptor beta chains derived from one specimen sequenced in a study. Profiling relied on immunoSEQ multiplex PCR, and the TCRdb table lists in-frame clones only, not all of them. This table has approximately 50,000 clones, approximately 93% appearing once. Sequenced: PBMCs. Source of these receptors: a man in his forties with rheumatoid arthritis.

This chain links TRBV11-1 with TRBJ2-3, with 11 positions matching TRBD2. From germline, CDR1 is SGHAT and CDR2 FQDESV (reference sequence). The V gene end was trimmed by 5 bases and the J gene end by 6 bases; junction bases not matched to a gene: 4. This CDR3 region has 14 residues. CDR3 sequence (DNA): TGTGCCAGCAGCAGACTAGCGGGGTTGGATACGCAGTATTTT. Translated: CASSRLAGLDTQYF.

This clone came up once. The chain combines TRBV7-9 with TRBJ2-5; 8 bases are a match to TRBD1. With 5 bases clipped from V and 5 bases from J, the junction kept 7 bases outside the gene matches. The CDR3 is 14 amino acids. Germline assignment: CDR1 SEHNR and CDR2 FQNEAQ (reference sequence). The CDR3 sequence is CASSLGTGRETQYF. CDR3 nucleotides: TGTGCCAGCAGCCTGGGGACAGGCCGGGAGACCCAGTACTTC.

This clone was seen a handful of times. V and J are TRBV24-1 and TRBJ1-2; 8 bases align to TRBD1. The CDR3 covers 18 residues. Trimming took 5 bases from V and 3 from J; bases not matched to a gene: 16. The germline V gene encodes CDR1 KGHDR and CDR2 SFDVKD. CDR3 nucleotides: TGTGCCACCAGTGCCTCGGAGGACAGGGCGTGGGGGGACTATGGCTACACCTTC. This translates into CATSASEDRAWGDYGYTF.

V and J are TRBV27 and TRBJ2-1; 10 nucleotides agree with TRBD1. V lost 6 bases, J lost 8 bases, and 13 bases stayed unmatched. CDR1 and CDR2 from the germline V gene are MNHEY and SMNVEV (reference sequence). The CDR3 loop spans 16 amino acids. CDR3 coding DNA: TGTGCCAGCAGCAACACGGGACAGGGGTTTGTAGATGAGCAGTTCTTC. Its translation: CASSNTGQGFVDEQFF.

DNA for the CDR3: TGTGCCAGCAGACCTGAGACAGGACCCAACACTGAAGCTTTCTTT. This gives the protein CASRPETGPNTEAFF. The chain links TRBV27 to TRBJ1-1, with D maybe TRBD1 (6 bases). This CDR3 has 15 amino acids. V lost 6 bases, J lost 2 bases, and 16 bases lay in between. CDR1 and CDR2 (germline): MNHEY, SMNVEV (reference sequence).

The chain joins TRBV25-1 to TRBJ1-4; D is uncertain. V dropped 0 bases and J dropped 3 bases, with 8 bases sitting between them. This CDR3 comprises 15 residues. Germline CDR1 and CDR2: MGHDK and SYGVNS. CDR3 sequence reads: CASSEYGLSNEKLFF. The CDR3 nucleotides read TGTGCCAGCAGTGAATATGGGCTCTCTAATGAAAAACTGTTTTTT.

The rearrangement uses TRBV27 and TRBJ2-7, with 11 bases aligning to TRBD2. The CDR3 sequence is 14 residues long. The J segment lost 6 bases and the V segment lost 10 bases, leaving 11 bases of the junction unmatched. Germline lookup yields CDR1 MNHEY and CDR2 SMNVEV (reference sequence). Here the CDR3 reads CATGGPSGRPEQYF. The CDR3 DNA reads TGTGCCACCGGTGGGCCTAGCGGGAGGCCCGAGCAGTACTTC.

The V gene is TRBV19, the J gene TRBJ1-5; no firm D call. In germline, CDR1 is LNHDA, CDR2 SQIVND (reference sequence). The CDR3 is 15 amino acids. V lost 5 bases and J lost 2, with 13 bases in between. CDR3 DNA sequence: TGTGCCAGTAGTCGACATACCGGCGGCAATCAGCCCCAGCATTTT. Its translation: CASSRHTGGNQPQHF.

This chain joins TRBV3-1 (or the pseudogene TRBV3-2) and TRBJ2-1; 8 nucleotides agree with TRBD2. Germline CDR1 reads LGHDT; CDR2 reads YNNKEL (reference sequence). The V gene end was trimmed by 1 base and the J gene end by 4 bases; junction bases not matched to a gene: 6. CDR3 size: 16 residues. As DNA, the CDR3 is TGTGCCAGCAGCCAAGTTCCGGGAGGGGTTTACAATGAGCAGTTCTTC. Encoded protein: CASSQVPGGVYNEQFF.

This sequence joins TRBV13 and TRBJ2-7; 9 bases line up with TRBD1. The CDR3 is 15 residues long. Per the germline V gene, CDR1 is PRHDT and CDR2 is FYEKMQ (reference sequence). With V trimmed by 3 bases and J by 3 bases, 6 bases remained unmatched. CDR3 sequence reads: CASSFPGQGVYEQYF. For the CDR3, the DNA is TGTGCCAGCAGCTTCCCGGGACAGGGTGTCTACGAGCAGTACTTC.

This chain connects TRBV24-1 to TRBJ2-7; 8 positions match TRBD1. The length of the CDR3 is 16 residues. Germline CDR1 KGHDR, CDR2 SFDVKD. V was pared by 4 bases and J by 0 bases, with 7 bases of the junction left unmatched. The CDR3: CATSDPLGTGSYEQYF. The CDR3 nucleotides are TGTGCCACCAGTGACCCCCTTGGGACAGGCTCCTACGAGCAGTACTTC.